The 17 T cell receptor beta chains presented below share a single source sample, sequenced in a study of PD-1 blockade in classical Hodgkin lymphoma. All patients relapsed after autologous stem cell transplantation, and brentuximab vedotin exposure varied. TCRdb keeps only in-frame clones here, not all; method: immunoSEQ multiplex PCR. The table includes some 46,000 clones, around three quarters detected once. The material sequenced was peripheral blood mononuclear cells (PBMCs), taken before the second cycle of nivolumab. Every receptor here comes from a human donor with classical Hodgkin lymphoma.

The V and J genes are TRBV10-3 and TRBJ2-1; 13 nucleotides match TRBD2. V dropped 6 bases and J dropped 2; count of bases not matched to a gene: 4. The length of the CDR3 is 16 residues. Germline lookup yields CDR1 ENHRY and CDR2 SYGVKD. CDR3 residues: CAISMGTSGAYNEQFF. The CDR3 bases are TGTGCCATCAGCATGGGGACTAGCGGGGCCTACAATGAGCAGTTCTTC.

The chain combines TRBV2 with TRBJ2-2; D remains unclear. The CDR3 is made up of 12 amino acids. Between the trimmed V and J ends, which lost 8 bases and 6 bases, there was a span of 10 bases. Germline V gene data show CDR1 as SNHLY and CDR2 as FYNNEI. CDR3 bases: TGTGCCAGCGCTGACCCTGCCGGGGAGCTGTTTTTT. It yields the protein CASADPAGELFF.

CDR3 bases: TGTGCCAGCAGCCCGCAGGGCCCCTATGGCTACACCTTC. Translated, it gives CASSPQGPYGYTF. The chain links TRBV28 to TRBJ1-2; the D gene is possibly TRBD1 (5 bases). The CDR3 totals 13 residues. Trimming stripped 6 bases from V and 4 bases from J, with 12 bases between. The germline V gene encodes CDR1 MDHEN and CDR2 SYDVKM.

DNA of the CDR3: TGCAGCGTTATGGAGACAGGGGGCGGAGATACGCAGTATTTT. This codes for CSVMETGGGDTQYF. The gene calls are TRBV29-1 and TRBJ2-3; 10 bases line up with TRBD1. The CDR3 runs to 14 residues. CDR1 is SQVTM, CDR2 ANQGSEA, per germline. V lost 5 bases to trimming and J lost 5 bases; unmatched junction nucleotides: 7.

The rearrangement joins TRBV19 to TRBJ1-3, with D perhaps TRBD1 (6 bases). The germline V and J ends were trimmed by 3 bases and 0 bases, with 18 bases remaining between them. This CDR3 spans 18 amino acids. The germline V gene has CDR1 LNHDA and CDR2 SQIVND (reference sequence). The CDR3: CASSINPPLTGSGNTIYF. The CDR3 DNA sequence: TGTGCCAGTAGTATCAATCCCCCCCTGACAGGCTCTGGAAACACCATATATTTT.

The gene calls are TRBV6-1 and TRBJ1-5; D remains ambiguous. Germline CDR1 MNHNS, CDR2 SASEGT. Between the trimmed V and J ends, which lost 6 bases and 1 base, there was a span of 10 bases. CDR3 size: 14 residues. The CDR3 nucleotides read TGTGCCAGCAGCGCAACACGGAGCAATCAGCCCCAGCATTTT. It specifies CASSATRSNQPQHF.

This chain links TRBV11-2 with TRBJ2-1; D may be TRBD1 (6 bases). V gave up 8 bases and J gave up 1 base, with 21 bases separating them. The germline V gene has CDR1 SGHAT and CDR2 FQNNGV. The CDR3 consists of 17 residues. The CDR3 here is CASRQTQGSTSYNEQFF. CDR3 DNA: TGTGCCAGCCGCCAAACCCAGGGGTCAACGTCCTACAATGAGCAGTTCTTC.

V gene TRBV2 combines with J gene TRBJ2-1, with TRBD2 identical over 10 bases. Per the germline V gene, CDR1 is SNHLY and CDR2 is FYNNEI. The junction had 3 bases not matched to a gene; V was cut back by 1 base and J by 9 bases. The CDR3 has 14 residues. The CDR3 DNA reads as TGTGCCAGCAGTGAAGTAGCGGGAGGAAGTGAGCAGTTCTTC. It is translated as CASSEVAGGSEQFF.

The gene calls are TRBV4-1 and TRBJ1-2; D unclear. The CDR3 totals 15 residues. The V end lost 3 bases, the J end lost 0 bases, and 11 bases lay between the germline ends. Germline V gene lookup returns CDR1 MGHRA and CDR2 YSYEKL. CDR3 in DNA: TGCGCCAGCAGCCATCCCTCTACGGCTAACTATGGCTACACCTTC. Encoded protein: CASSHPSTANYGYTF.

This chain joins TRBV2 and TRBJ2-5; 7 nucleotides align to TRBD1. The CDR3 length is 12 residues. The germline V gene encodes CDR1 SNHLY and CDR2 FYNNEI. V dropped 8 bases and J dropped 1; count of bases not matched to a gene: 1. CDR3 sequence: CASGQAQETQYF. As DNA, the CDR3 is TGTGCCAGCGGACAGGCCCAAGAGACCCAGTACTTC.

The rearrangement joins TRBV15 to TRBJ2-5; 9 bases are shared with TRBD1. The trim removed 2 bases at V and 5 bases at J, leaving 6 bases unmatched. The CDR3 is 15 residues long. Per the germline V gene, CDR1 is LNHNV and CDR2 is YYDKDF (reference sequence). Here the CDR3 DNA reads TGTGCCACCAGCAGACTGACAGGGGGAGAGGAGACCCAGTACTTC. Protein sequence: CATSRLTGGEETQYF.

This clone came up a few times. Other DNA variants within this sample encode the same CDR3. The gene calls are TRBV4-1 and TRBJ2-1; D ambiguous. The CDR3 is 16 amino acids. Germline values: CDR1 MGHRA, CDR2 YSYEKL. Trimming left V 0 bases short and J 0 bases short, with 9 bases between. CDR3 in amino acids: CASSQEGRNSYNEQFF. The CDR3 DNA reads as TGCGCCAGCAGCCAAGAGGGCCGAAACTCCTACAATGAGCAGTTCTTC.

J is TRBJ2-1 and V is TRBV28, with TRBD2 as a possible D gene (5 bases). CDR3 length equals 16 residues. The germline V gene has CDR1 MDHEN and CDR2 SYDVKM. V lost 8 bases, J lost 0 bases, and 17 bases lay in between. The chain's CDR3 is CASPPAAGRSYNEQFF. CDR3 in DNA: TGTGCCAGCCCACCGGCGGCGGGCCGCTCCTACAATGAGCAGTTCTTC.

V is TRBV30 and J is TRBJ1-3, with D perhaps matching TRBD1 (5 bases). The germline CDR1 and CDR2 sequences are GTSNPN and SVGIG (reference sequence). The ends were cut back, 0 bases at V and 11 bases at J, with 29 bases in the middle. This CDR3 region has 18 residues. CDR3 in amino acids: CAWSVRPVLSDNRPPIYF. CDR3 nucleotide sequence: TGTGCCTGGAGTGTAAGGCCCGTCCTCTCTGATAACAGGCCTCCCATATATTTT. The complete variable domain, with remaining parts taken from reference TRBV30 and TRBJ1-3, reads SQTIHQWPATLVQPVGSPLSLECTVEGTSNPNLYWYRQAAGRGLQLLFYSVGIGQISSEVPQNLSASRPQDRQFILSSKKLLLSDSGFYLCAWSVRPVLSDNRPPIYFGEGSWLTVV.

This clone is medium-sized in the sample. The chain carries TRBV11-2 and TRBJ1-5; D is uncertain. The V gene lost 5 bases and the J gene lost 7 bases, with 6 bases spanning the gap. The CDR3 contains 11 residues. Germline V CDR1 and CDR2: SGHAT, FQNNGV. The CDR3 is CASSRGQPQHF. In DNA, the CDR3 is TGTGCCAGCAGCCGTGGACAGCCCCAGCATTTT.

This chain links TRBV18 with TRBJ2-4; 8 bases line up with TRBD1. The CDR3 covers 14 residues. CDR1 KGHSH and CDR2 LQKENI come from the germline V gene. V trimming: 4 bases; J trimming: 6 bases; junction bases outside the gene matches: 5. CDR3 DNA sequence: TGTGCCAGCTCACTGGACAGGGCGGGAAACATTCAGTACTTC. Translated, it gives CASSLDRAGNIQYF.

V usage is TRBV7-9 and J usage is TRBJ2-7, with a possible D match to TRBD1 (6 bases). V lost 2 bases and J lost 4, with 15 bases in between. This CDR3 spans 15 amino acids. In germline, CDR1 is SEHNR, CDR2 FQNEAQ (reference sequence). CDR3 DNA sequence: TGTGCCAGCAGCTTACGCAGGGACAACTATTACGAGCAGTACTTC. This codes for CASSLRRDNYYEQYF.